The clone carrying this TCR beta chain was seen only a few times. The target antigen is unknown. Data came from immunoSEQ multiplex PCR; TCRdb stores just in-frame clones and leaves some out. The repertoire has approximately 52,000 clones, about 82% of them found once; the top ten carry roughly 2.8%. The data are from a study of T cells after posttransplantation cyclophosphamide. General study findings and limits: Skin or GI-infiltrating T cells shared few TRB sequences with blood. Recipient CMV seropositivity and CMV reactivation strongly tracked TRB clonality.

This CDR3 comprises 14 residues. The V and J ends lost 6 bases and 2 bases respectively, with 13 bases between them. CDR1 is LNHDA and CDR2 is SQIVND in the germline V gene (reference sequence). This clonotype was sampled from a man aged 25 to 45 with a blood cancer, CMV-positive, and with a related stem cell donor. Sequenced material: PBMCs. The chain employs TRBV19 and TRBJ1-1; D ambiguous. The DNA of the CDR3 is TGTGCCAGTAGCCTGGGCCGGGGTAACACTGAAGCTTTCTTT. It translates to CASSLGRGNTEAFF.